The 24 T cell receptor beta chains below come from one sample, sequenced in a study of Tregs in tolerant kidney transplant recipients. Assay: immunoSEQ multiplex PCR; the TCRdb copy retains only in-frame clones and omits some. This sample yields approximately 93,000 clones, of which over 85% are seen a single time; 0.46% belongs to the top ten. The sequences come from CD4+ T cells from blood, collected before the transplant. These receptors all come from a human donor who received a combined kidney and bone marrow transplant.

The chain links TRBV4-2 to TRBJ1-1, with 8 bases lining up with TRBD1. Germline V gives CDR1 LGHNA, CDR2 YNFKEQ. The CDR3 has 16 residues. The V segment lost 1 base and the J segment 7 bases; nucleotides outside the gene matches: 11. CDR3 protein: CASSQGTGPRLGEAFF. DNA for the CDR3: TGTGCCAGCAGCCAAGGGACAGGGCCCCGATTAGGTGAAGCTTTCTTT.

V gene TRBV11-3 combines with J gene TRBJ2-7; 9 bases are shared with TRBD1. From germline, CDR1 is SGHNT and CDR2 YENEEA. The CDR3 extends over 19 amino acids. After removal of 10 bases from V and 5 bases from J, the junction contained 27 bases not matched to a gene. CDR3 DNA sequence: TGTGCCAACTTTTTTCCTGAAGGAGTAGGTGGGGACAGGGCGCACGAGCAGTACTTC. This encodes CANFFPEGVGGDRAHEQYF. The whole variable domain, remainder taken from reference TRBV11-3 and TRBJ2-7, is EAGVVQSPRYKIIEKKQPVAFWCNPISGHNTLYWYLQNLGQGPELLIRYENEEAVDDSQLPKDRFSAERLKGVDSTLKIQPAELGDSAVYLCANFFPEGVGGDRAHEQYFGPGTRLTVT.

The chain uses TRBV6-5 and TRBJ1-2; 8 bases are shared with TRBD1. Germline V lookup: CDR1 MNHEY, CDR2 SVGAGI. With V trimmed by 6 bases and J by 7 bases, 13 bases remained unmatched. The CDR3 covers 15 residues. The CDR3 region is CASSPEDRAWSGYTF. In DNA form, the CDR3 reads TGTGCCAGCAGCCCTGAGGACAGGGCGTGGTCTGGCTACACCTTC.

Turning to this clone: Other DNA sequences in this sample translate to the same CDR3. This chain joins TRBV7-9 and TRBJ2-5; 7 bases map to TRBD1. The CDR3 length is 14 residues. CDR1 and CDR2 (germline): SEHNR, FQNEAQ (reference sequence). Trimming at V came to 3 bases and at J to 4 bases, leaving 5 bases not matched to a gene. The CDR3 DNA is TGTGCCAGCAGCTTTGACAGGGTCCGAGAGACCCAGTACTTC. Amino acid sequence: CASSFDRVRETQYF.

This clone was detected once. The chain recombines TRBV19 with TRBJ1-5; D gene unclear. Per germline, CDR1 LNHDA and CDR2 SQIVND (reference sequence). The CDR3 totals 16 residues. Trimming cost V 5 bases and J 0 bases, with 14 bases left between them. In nucleotides, the CDR3 is TGTGCCAGTAGTGCGGACGGGATGTATAGCAATCAGCCCCAGCATTTT. Its translation: CASSADGMYSNQPQHF.

This chain joins TRBV7-6 and TRBJ2-3; D remains ambiguous. Germline loops: CDR1 SGHVS, CDR2 FNYEAQ. V was clipped by 1 base and J by 5 bases, with 13 bases between them. This CDR3 is built from 15 residues. The CDR3 spells CASSLESGLGDTQYF. CDR3 DNA: TGTGCCAGCAGCTTAGAGTCAGGCTTAGGAGATACGCAGTATTTT.

This chain links TRBV11-2 with TRBJ2-6; D is possibly TRBD2 (5 bases). CDR1 and CDR2 (germline): SGHAT, FQNNGV. The CDR3 runs to 16 residues. V was clipped by 4 bases and J by 0 bases, with 10 bases between them. The CDR3 sequence is CASSSPRGSGANVLTF. The CDR3 nucleotides are TGTGCCAGCAGCTCCCCACGGGGCTCTGGGGCCAACGTCCTGACTTTC.

The chain recombines TRBV18 with TRBJ1-3; D call uncertain. The CDR3 consists of 14 residues. Trimming took off 5 bases at V and 0 bases at J, with 8 bases between the two ends. CDR1 KGHSH and CDR2 LQKENI come from the germline V gene. DNA of the CDR3: TGTGCCAGCTCAGGTACAGACTCTGGAAACACCATATATTTT. This gives the protein CASSGTDSGNTIYF.

The V gene is TRBV12-5, the J gene TRBJ1-1; 9 bases are a match to TRBD1. CDR1 and CDR2 from the germline V gene are LGHNT and FRNRAP. The ends lost 2 bases at V and 2 bases at J; junction bases unmatched: 3. This CDR3 is built from 15 residues. The CDR3 region is CASGLFTGGNTEAFF. The CDR3 nucleotides are TGTGCTAGTGGTTTGTTTACAGGGGGCAACACTGAAGCTTTCTTT. Together with reference TRBV12-5 and TRBJ1-1, the CDR3 gives the full variable domain: DARVTQTPRHKVTEMGQEVTMRCQPILGHNTVFWYRQTMMQGLELLAYFRNRAPLDDSGMPKDRFSAEMPDATLATLKIQPSEPRDSAVYFCASGLFTGGNTEAFFGQGTRLTVV.

The V gene is TRBV9, the J gene TRBJ2-1; a possible D gene is TRBD1 (5 bases). Germline CDR1 and CDR2: SGDLS and YYNGEE. This CDR3 has 14 residues. The V end was cut by 4 bases, the J end by 7 bases, with 15 bases between. The CDR3 DNA reads as TGTGCCAGCAGCTCGCAGCTAGGGGTAAATGAGCAGTTCTTC. Amino acid sequence: CASSSQLGVNEQFF.

The gene calls are TRBV19 and TRBJ2-2; D remains unclear. Trimming pared 8 bases from V and 0 bases from J, leaving 7 bases between. Germline V gene sequence: CDR1 LNHDA, CDR2 SQIVND (reference sequence). The CDR3 runs 13 residues. CDR3 in amino acids: CASFVANTGELFF. The DNA for the CDR3 is TGTGCCAGTTTTGTCGCGAACACCGGGGAGCTGTTTTTT.

This clone appeared a single time. The rearrangement uses TRBV4-2 and TRBJ2-1, with TRBD1 as a possible D gene (6 bases). V was trimmed by 1 base and J by 0 bases, leaving 13 bases between them. The CDR3 loop spans 17 amino acids. The germline V gene has CDR1 LGHNA and CDR2 YNFKEQ. The CDR3 DNA reads as TGTGCCAGCAGCCAAGGGGGGCTCCCGAGCTCCTACAATGAGCAGTTCTTC. This gives the protein CASSQGGLPSSYNEQFF.

The CDR3 DNA is TGTGCCAGCAGCTCCGGACTAGCGGGGGGACGCACAGATACGCAGTATTTT. Residues: CASSSGLAGGRTDTQYF. The rearrangement joins TRBV7-2 to TRBJ2-3, with 14 positions matching TRBD2. CDR1 SGHTA and CDR2 FQGNSA come from the germline V gene. The V and J ends lost 4 bases and 1 base, in that order; junction bases with no gene match: 4. The CDR3 contains 17 residues.

The V and J genes are TRBV25-1 and TRBJ1-2; D possibly corresponds to TRBD1 (5 bases). The CDR3 loop spans 18 amino acids. Deletions cut 1 base from V and 2 bases from J, with 20 bases between. Germline values: CDR1 MGHDK, CDR2 SYGVNS. The DNA for the CDR3 is TGTGCCAGCAGTGAATTTGGAAAGGGGCGCACACCAAACTATGGCTACACCTTC. This encodes CASSEFGKGRTPNYGYTF.

The genes are TRBV5-1 and TRBJ2-5; 11 nucleotides line up with TRBD1. The germline V gene has CDR1 SGHRS and CDR2 YFSETQ. CDR3 size: 15 residues. The V segment lost 4 bases and the J segment 5 bases; nucleotides outside the gene matches: 7. The CDR3 region is CASSRTGQGAETQYF. The DNA of the CDR3 is TGCGCCAGCAGCCGAACCGGACAGGGGGCGGAGACCCAGTACTTC.

As to this clone: Within the sample, other DNA sequences also encode this same CDR3. The chain has TRBV4-2 and TRBJ1-6; D unresolved. The germline V gene encodes CDR1 LGHNA and CDR2 YNFKEQ. The CDR3 is 18 residues long. V dropped 0 bases and J dropped 13 bases, with 25 bases sitting between them. The CDR3 loop is CASSQDILFFEGISPLHF. The CDR3 nucleotides read TGTGCCAGCAGCCAAGATATTTTGTTTTTTGAGGGAATTTCCCCCCTCCACTTT.

V and J are TRBV2 and TRBJ1-1; 8 bases map to TRBD1. The V segment lost 6 bases and the J segment 3 bases; nucleotides outside the gene matches: 6. CDR1 SNHLY and CDR2 FYNNEI come from the germline V gene. The CDR3 covers 14 residues. The CDR3 loop is CASRLDREYTEAFF. The CDR3 DNA reads TGTGCCAGCAGGTTGGACAGGGAGTACACTGAAGCTTTCTTT. Drawing the rest from reference TRBV2 and TRBJ1-1, the complete variable domain is EPEVTQTPSHQVTQMGQEVILRCVPISNHLYFYWYRQILGQKVEFLVSFYNNEISEKSEIFDDQFSVERPDGSNFTLKIRSTKLEDSAMYFCASRLDREYTEAFFGQGTRLTVV.

V usage is TRBV5-4 and J usage is TRBJ2-7, with 13 positions matching TRBD2. The junction had 8 bases not matched to a gene; V was cut back by 0 bases and J by 5 bases. Germline V CDR1 and CDR2: SGHNT, YYREEE (reference sequence). CDR3 size: 17 residues. The CDR3 DNA follows: TGTGCCAGCAGCTTGGAACTAGCGGGAGGGCCTAACGACGAGCAGTACTTC. Protein: CASSLELAGGPNDEQYF.

This chain joins TRBV4-2 and TRBJ2-2; D uncertain. This CDR3 region has 15 residues. The ends were cut back, 1 base at V and 4 bases at J, with 10 bases in the middle. Germline V CDR1 and CDR2: LGHNA, YNFKEQ. The CDR3 is CASSQVGGSTGELFF. The CDR3 DNA follows: TGTGCCAGCAGCCAAGTCGGCGGTTCCACCGGGGAGCTGTTTTTT.

This clone was observed a single time. The chain is built from TRBV7-2 and TRBJ1-2; 8 bases align to TRBD1. The CDR3 contains 15 residues. V shed 1 base and J 3 bases; nucleotides not matched to a gene: 4. The germline CDR1 and CDR2 sequences are SGHTA and FQGNSA. The CDR3 sequence is CASSLVSGGDYGYTF. As DNA, the CDR3 is TGTGCCAGCAGCTTAGTATCAGGGGGCGACTATGGCTACACCTTC.

With regard to this clone: A junction end diverges from the germline sequence, so it may reflect a read error. J is TRBJ1-2 and V is TRBV7-9; maybe TRBD1 (5 bases). Germline assignment: CDR1 SEHNR and CDR2 FQNEAQ (reference sequence). CDR3 length equals 13 residues. The CDR3, as DNA: TGTGCCAGCAGCTTAGCTGGGGCCTATGGCCACACCTTC. Residues: CASSLAGAYGHTF.

This clone was found a few times. CDR3 in amino acids: CASSPGDSRHEKLFF. CDR3 sequence (DNA): TGTGCCAGCAGCCCCGGCGACAGTCGGCATGAAAAACTGTTTTTT. This chain joins TRBV7-2 and TRBJ1-4; the D gene is possibly TRBD1 (5 bases). Trimming removed 5 bases from V and 6 bases from J, with 16 bases in between. Looked up from germline, CDR1 is SGHTA and CDR2 is FQGNSA. CDR3 length: 15 residues.

This clone was picked up one time. The gene calls are TRBV7-2 and TRBJ2-3; D is ambiguous. V gave up 6 bases and J gave up 5 bases, with 9 bases separating them. The germline V gene has CDR1 SGHTA and CDR2 FQGNSA. This CDR3 is built from 12 residues. The CDR3 coding sequence is TGTGCCAGCAGGGCTAGGAAAGATACGCAGTATTTT. Protein product: CASRARKDTQYF. The variable domain in full, completed from reference TRBV7-2 and TRBJ2-3, reads GAGVSQSPSNKVTEKGKDVELRCDPISGHTALYWYRQSLGQGLEFLIYFQGNSAPDKSGLPSDRFSAERTGGSVSTLTIQRTQQEDSAVYLCASRARKDTQYFGPGTRLTVL.

This clone was detected only once. The rearrangement uses TRBV6-5 and TRBJ2-5, with no clear D. Per the germline V gene, CDR1 is MNHEY and CDR2 is SVGAGI. With 5 bases removed from V and 7 bases from J, the gap between germline ends came to 11 bases. The CDR3 consists of 12 residues. CDR3 protein: CASSLATVTQYF. The CDR3 DNA reads as TGTGCCAGCAGTCTCGCCACGGTGACCCAGTACTTC.